This entry lists 3 T cell receptor beta chains sequenced from one sample in a study of T-cell memory formation after mild COVID-19. A single record per CDR3 protein comes from TCRdb applying MiXCR to the 5' RACE reads. Found here are about 430,000 distinct CDR3 sequences, about 20% of them singletons; the top ten hold 20% to 25%. The sample consisted of PBMCs or a T cell subset sorted from them (not recorded which). These receptors all stem from a man younger than 30 who had mild COVID-19 (a few samples of this study predate the infection). Cell type and time point are not known.

The rearrangement uses TRBV13 and TRBJ1-3; unclear D gene. V was trimmed by 0 bases and J by 4 bases, leaving 7 bases between them. The length of the CDR3 is 14 residues. Germline lookup yields CDR1 PRHDT and CDR2 FYEKMQ (reference sequence). The CDR3 DNA reads as TGTGCCAGCAGCTTAGGGCGAAACGGAAACACCATATATTTT. It codes for CASSLGRNGNTIYF.

This clonotype was seen a few times. The J gene is TRBJ1-4, the V gene TRBV15; no reliable D call. V dropped 6 bases and J dropped 0 bases, with 17 bases sitting between them. Germline CDR1 reads LNHNV; CDR2 reads YYDKDF (reference sequence). The CDR3 runs to 17 residues. CDR3 protein: CATRVVEGITTNEKLFF. CDR3 DNA sequence: TGTGCCACCAGGGTTGTCGAGGGTATAACAACTAATGAAAAACTGTTTTTT.

This clonotype turned up a few times. This chain links TRBV10-3 with TRBJ2-3, with D tentatively TRBD2 (6 bases). Per germline, CDR1 ENHRY and CDR2 SYGVKD. The CDR3 has 13 residues. V lost 6 bases and J lost 2, with 9 bases in between. The CDR3 region has the DNA TGTGCCATCAGGGGACTCGTCACAGATACGCAGTATTTT. Translating gives CAIRGLVTDTQYF.